The 5 T cell receptor beta chains presented below share a single source sample, sequenced in a study of blood T cell repertoires in COVID-19 (TCRdb year 2020). Receptor libraries were prepared by the immunoSEQ multiplex PCR assay. This immuneACCESS table, as held by TCRdb, lists in-frame sequences with V and J called but not all clones. Of the missing ones, under half trace to an unresolved V gene in checked studies; the others have no known cause. In this sample the table shows roughly 150,000 clones, 90% to 95% of which occur a single time. The ten largest clones add up to less than 2% of the sample. What was sequenced was peripheral blood. All receptors derive from a woman aged 55 to 70 with COVID-19, enrolled during active disease.

The rearrangement links TRBV18 to TRBJ1-3; D ambiguous. This CDR3 is built from 16 residues. The V gene lost 2 bases and the J gene lost 0 bases, with 11 bases spanning the gap. CDR1 and CDR2 (germline): KGHSH, LQKENI. The DNA for the CDR3 is TGTGCCAGCTCACCAAACCCGGTATTCTCTGGAAACACCATATATTTT. Its protein product is CASSPNPVFSGNTIYF.

The genes are TRBV7-8 and TRBJ2-7; 7 bases line up with TRBD1. V was pared by 11 bases and J by 6 bases, with 13 bases of the junction left unmatched. CDR3 size: 13 residues. Germline V gene data show CDR1 as SGHVS and CDR2 as FQNEAQ. The CDR3 coding sequence is TGTGCCTCACAGGGGACCTCACCCGGCGAGCAGTACTTC. This codes for CASQGTSPGEQYF.

The rearrangement uses TRBV5-5 and TRBJ2-6; D might be TRBD2 (5 bases). The germline CDR1 and CDR2 sequences are SGHKS and YYEKEE (reference sequence). The CDR3 runs to 15 residues. V lost 4 bases and J lost 2, with 10 bases in between. DNA for the CDR3: TGTGCCAGCAGCCGCGACGGGGCTGGGGCCAACGTCCTGACTTTC. This gives the protein CASSRDGAGANVLTF.

The chain uses TRBV5-4 and TRBJ1-2, with 8 bases fitting TRBD1. There are 13 residues in the CDR3. J gave up 8 bases and V 5 bases, and 8 bases lay outside the gene matches. Germline values: CDR1 SGHNT, CDR2 YYREEE (reference sequence). The CDR3 nucleotides are TGTGCCAGCAGTTATCCTGGACAGGGAGGCTACACCTTC. This translates into CASSYPGQGGYTF.

The chain is built from TRBV7-9 and TRBJ1-1; D is possibly TRBD1 (5 bases). V was cut by 7 bases and J by 1 base, with 13 bases left in between. The CDR3 is 14 residues long. CDR1 is SEHNR and CDR2 is FQNEAQ in the germline V gene (reference sequence). The chain's CDR3 is CASTTGGENTEAFF. Written as DNA, the CDR3 is TGTGCCAGCACCACCGGGGGGGAGAACACTGAAGCTTTCTTT.